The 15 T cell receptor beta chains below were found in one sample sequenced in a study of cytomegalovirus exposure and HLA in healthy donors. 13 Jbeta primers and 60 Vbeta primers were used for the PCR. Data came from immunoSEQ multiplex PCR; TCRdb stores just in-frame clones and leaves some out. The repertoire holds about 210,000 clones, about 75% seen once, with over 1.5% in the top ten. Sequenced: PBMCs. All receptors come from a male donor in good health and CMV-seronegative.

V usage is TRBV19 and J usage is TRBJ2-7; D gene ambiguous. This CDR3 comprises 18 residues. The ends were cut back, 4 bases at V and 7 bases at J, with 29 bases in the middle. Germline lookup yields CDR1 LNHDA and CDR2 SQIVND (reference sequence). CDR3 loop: CASSTSPVVAQRRREQYF. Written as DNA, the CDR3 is TGTGCCAGTAGTACCTCCCCGGTGGTAGCCCAGCGAAGAAGGGAGCAGTACTTC.

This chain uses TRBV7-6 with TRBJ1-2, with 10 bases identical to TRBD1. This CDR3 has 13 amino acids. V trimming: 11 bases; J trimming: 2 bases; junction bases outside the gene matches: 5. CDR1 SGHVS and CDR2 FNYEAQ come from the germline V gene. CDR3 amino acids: CAVPGQGNYGYTF. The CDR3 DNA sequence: TGTGCCGTACCGGGACAGGGGAACTATGGCTACACCTTC.

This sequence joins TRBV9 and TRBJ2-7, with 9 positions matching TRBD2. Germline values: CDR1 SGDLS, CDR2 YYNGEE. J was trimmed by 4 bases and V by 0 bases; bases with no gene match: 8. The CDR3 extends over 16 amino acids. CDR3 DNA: TGTGCCAGCAGCGTAGGCTTGGGACTAGCTGGGTACGAGCAGTACTTC. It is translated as CASSVGLGLAGYEQYF. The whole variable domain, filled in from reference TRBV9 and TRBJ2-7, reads DSGVTQTPKHLITATGQRVTLRCSPRSGDLSVYWYQQSLDQGLQFLIQYYNGEERAKGNILERFSAQQFPDLHSELNLSSLELGDSALYFCASSVGLGLAGYEQYFGPGTRLTVT.

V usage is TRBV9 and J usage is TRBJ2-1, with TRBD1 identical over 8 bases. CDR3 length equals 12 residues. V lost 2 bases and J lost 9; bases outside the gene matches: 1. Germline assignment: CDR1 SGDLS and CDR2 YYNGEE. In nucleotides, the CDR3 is TGTGCCAGCAGCGTCAGGGGGCTTGAGCAGTTCTTC. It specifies CASSVRGLEQFF.

The CDR3 reads CAWNSYSYEQYF. CDR3 nucleotide sequence: TGTGCCTGGAACTCCTACTCCTACGAGCAGTACTTC. This chain joins TRBV30 and TRBJ2-7; D not certain. V was clipped by 4 bases and J by 0 bases, with 7 bases between them. Germline V gene lookup returns CDR1 GTSNPN and CDR2 SVGIG (reference sequence). This CDR3 region has 12 residues.

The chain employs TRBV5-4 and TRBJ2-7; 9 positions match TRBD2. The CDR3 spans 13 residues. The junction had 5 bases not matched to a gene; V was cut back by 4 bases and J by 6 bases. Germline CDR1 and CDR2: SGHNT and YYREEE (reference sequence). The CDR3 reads CASSPSGVLEQYF. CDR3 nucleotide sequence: TGTGCCAGCAGCCCTAGCGGGGTTCTCGAGCAGTACTTC.

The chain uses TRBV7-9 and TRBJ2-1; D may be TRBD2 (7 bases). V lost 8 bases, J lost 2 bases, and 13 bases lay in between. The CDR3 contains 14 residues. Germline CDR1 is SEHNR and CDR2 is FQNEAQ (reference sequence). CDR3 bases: TGTGCCAGCCGAGGGGGGGCTACCTACAATGAGCAGTTCTTC. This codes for CASRGGATYNEQFF. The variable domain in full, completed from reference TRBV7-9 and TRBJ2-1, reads DTGVSQNPRHKITKRGQNVTFRCDPISEHNRLYWYRQTLGQGPEFLTYFQNEAQLEKSRLLSDRFSAERPKGSFSTLEIQRTEQGDSAMYLCASRGGATYNEQFFGPGTRLTVL.

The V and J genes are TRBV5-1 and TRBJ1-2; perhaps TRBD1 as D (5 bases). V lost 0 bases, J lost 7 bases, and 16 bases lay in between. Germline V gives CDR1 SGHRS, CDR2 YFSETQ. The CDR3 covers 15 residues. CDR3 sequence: CASSLAGTDYGGYTF. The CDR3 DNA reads TGCGCCAGCAGCTTGGCCGGGACGGACTATGGTGGCTACACCTTC.

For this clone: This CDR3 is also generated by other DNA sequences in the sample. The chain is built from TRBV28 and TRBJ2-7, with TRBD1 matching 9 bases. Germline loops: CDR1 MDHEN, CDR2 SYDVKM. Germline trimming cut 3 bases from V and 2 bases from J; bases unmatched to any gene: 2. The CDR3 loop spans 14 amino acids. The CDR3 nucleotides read TGTGCCAGCAGTTTTGGGACAGGGACCTACGAGCAGTACTTC. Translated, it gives CASSFGTGTYEQYF.

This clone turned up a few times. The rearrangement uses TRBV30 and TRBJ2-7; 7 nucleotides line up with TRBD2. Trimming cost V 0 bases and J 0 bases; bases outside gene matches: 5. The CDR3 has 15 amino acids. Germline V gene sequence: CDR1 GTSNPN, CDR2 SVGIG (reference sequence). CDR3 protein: CAWSVFGGSSYEQYF. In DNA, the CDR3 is TGTGCCTGGAGTGTATTTGGCGGGAGCTCCTACGAGCAGTACTTC.

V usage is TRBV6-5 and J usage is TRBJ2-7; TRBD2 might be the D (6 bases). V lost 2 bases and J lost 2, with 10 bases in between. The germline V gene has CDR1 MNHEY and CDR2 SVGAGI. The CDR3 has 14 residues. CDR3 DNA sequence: TGTGCCAGCAGTTACGGAGGGGCCACCTACGAGCAGTACTTC. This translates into CASSYGGATYEQYF.

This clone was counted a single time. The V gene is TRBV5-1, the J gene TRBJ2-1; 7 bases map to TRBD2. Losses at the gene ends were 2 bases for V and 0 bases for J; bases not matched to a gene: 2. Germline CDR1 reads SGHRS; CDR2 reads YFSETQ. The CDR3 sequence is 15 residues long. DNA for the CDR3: TGCGCCAGCAGCTTAGCGGGAACCTCCTACAATGAGCAGTTCTTC. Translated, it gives CASSLAGTSYNEQFF.

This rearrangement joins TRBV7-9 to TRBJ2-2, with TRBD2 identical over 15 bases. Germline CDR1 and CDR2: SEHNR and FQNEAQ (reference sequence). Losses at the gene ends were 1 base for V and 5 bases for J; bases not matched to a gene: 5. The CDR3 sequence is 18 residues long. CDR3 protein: CASSLEGTSGRKTGELFF. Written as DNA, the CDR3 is TGTGCCAGCAGCTTAGAAGGGACTAGCGGGAGGAAAACCGGGGAGCTGTTTTTT.

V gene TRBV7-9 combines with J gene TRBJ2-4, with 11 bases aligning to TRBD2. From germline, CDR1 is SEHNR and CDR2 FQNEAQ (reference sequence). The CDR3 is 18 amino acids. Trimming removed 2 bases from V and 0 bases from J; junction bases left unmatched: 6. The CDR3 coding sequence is TGTGCCAGCAGCTTATCCCGACTAGCGGGACTAGCCAAAAACATTCAGTACTTC. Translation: CASSLSRLAGLAKNIQYF. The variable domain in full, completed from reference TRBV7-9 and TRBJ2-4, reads DTGVSQNPRHKITKRGQNVTFRCDPISEHNRLYWYRQTLGQGPEFLTYFQNEAQLEKSRLLSDRFSAERPKGSFSTLEIQRTEQGDSAMYLCASSLSRLAGLAKNIQYFGAGTRLSVL.

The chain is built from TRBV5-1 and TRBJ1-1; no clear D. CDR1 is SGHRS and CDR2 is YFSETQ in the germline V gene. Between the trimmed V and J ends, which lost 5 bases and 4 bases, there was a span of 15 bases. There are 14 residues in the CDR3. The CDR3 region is CASRSTPSGTEAFF. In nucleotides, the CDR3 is TGCGCCAGCAGATCGACACCCAGCGGCACTGAAGCTTTCTTT.